This T cell receptor beta chain is drawn from a study of shared clonotypes between healthy human individuals. Study background: Each donor's CD8 memory used one plate, CD8 naive two, each CD4 subset three. Study-wide points: As a rule, naive subsets had a larger estimated richness than memory subsets. Non-shared clonotypes displayed generation probabilities falling below those of clonotypes present in all four donors.

Trimming removed 5 bases at V and 7 bases at J, with 15 bases between. The CDR3 loop spans 14 amino acids. Germline V gene lookup returns CDR1 MDHEN and CDR2 SYDVKM. Points on this clone: The target antigen is unknown.

Measured with immunoSEQ multiplex PCR; TCRdb has only the in-frame clones, and not every one. The table has a few million clones, approximately 93% seen once. The specimen sequenced was naive CD4+ T cells from PBMCs. As to subset: CD45RA+ positively selected. This chain joins TRBV28 and TRBJ1-5; a possible D gene is TRBD1 (5 bases). The clonotype originates from a man younger than 35 in good health. Some clones in this sample may be carry-over from other donors' samples. The CDR3: CASSHPKEGQPQHF. The CDR3 DNA follows: TGTGCCAGCAGTCACCCTAAAGAGGGGCAGCCCCAGCATTTT.